This T cell receptor (beta chain) was recovered during a study of blood T cell repertoires in COVID-19. Across the study: Whether acute or convalescent, the COVID-19 samples came from the United States, Italy and Spain. T cells, B-cell-depleted T cells, or PBMCs provided the cDNA or gDNA that served as material.

In the authors' methods: Reference gene primer amplification yielded estimated nucleated cell counts. Sequencing used immunoSEQ multiplex PCR; TCRdb keeps in-frame clones, though not all of them. That table is the source of V, J and clone size, and D and trimming were worked out from the DNA. The table has about 28,000 clones, approximately 84% seen once. This CDR3 is 12 amino acids long. V lost 3 bases to trimming and J lost 13 bases, with 13 bases between them. From germline, CDR1 is LNHDA and CDR2 SQIVND (reference sequence). The chain has TRBV19 and TRBJ1-5; possibly TRBD1 for D (5 bases). This TCR was sampled from a man in his 70s with active COVID-19. Specimen: peripheral blood. In DNA, the CDR3 is TGTGCCAGTAGTATCTCCTACCGACAGCAGCATTTT. Translating gives CASSISYRQQHF.